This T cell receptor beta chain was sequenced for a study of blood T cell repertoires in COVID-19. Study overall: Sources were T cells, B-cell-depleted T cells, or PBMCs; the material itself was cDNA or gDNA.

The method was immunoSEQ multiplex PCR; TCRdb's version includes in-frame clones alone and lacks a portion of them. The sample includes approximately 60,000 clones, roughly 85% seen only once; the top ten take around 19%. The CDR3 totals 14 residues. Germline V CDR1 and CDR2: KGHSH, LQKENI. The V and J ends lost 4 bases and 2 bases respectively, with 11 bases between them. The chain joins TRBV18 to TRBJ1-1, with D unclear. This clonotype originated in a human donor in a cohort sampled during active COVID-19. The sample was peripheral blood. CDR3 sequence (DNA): TGTGCCAGCTCACAAGACACCGCCAACACTGAAGCTTTCTTT. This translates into CASSQDTANTEAFF.